The T cell receptor (beta chain) under discussion was sequenced for a study of prognosis after radiotherapy for stage I lung cancer (TCRdb year 2021). As for the study more broadly: Around 19 stage I NSCLC patients were enrolled in Nanjing, China, between 2018 and January 2019. Newly diagnosed primary stage I lung tumors were present in about 13 patients, and oligometastatic NSCLC after surgical resection of the primary tumor was present in five patients. This study profiled peripheral blood TCR beta repertoires from stage I NSCLC patients before and after stereotactic body radiotherapy and linked the repertoires to distant failure. Every patient was regarded as medically inoperable, because of comorbidities in some 13 cases and refusal of surgery in roughly 7 cases. About 20% of the 19 patients developed distant metastases after SBRT, at a median of around seven months; the other 15 showed no significant progression. The cohort comprised 10 to 15 men and several women with a median age of 74.5 years, ranging from about 53 to 84 years. The study sequenced about 40 blood samples from roughly 19 patients, one before and one after SBRT per patient. Tumor histology was squamous cell carcinoma in 7 or 8 patients and adenocarcinoma in about a dozen. Image-guided IMRT or VMAT was used to deliver SBRT in 3 to 5 fractions at a biologically effective dose of at least 100 Gy. SBRT was not combined with any concurrent therapy in any patient. What the authors observed across the whole study: The study was limited by the small cohort and short follow-up, and independent validation of the study findings is required. No adjustment for multiple comparisons was applied to any of the reported P values. After SBRT, the count of unique TCR clones dropped from a median of around 9,300 beforehand to 6,500 to 8,000 afterward (Wilcoxon paired P=0.011). No determination of tumor specificity was made for expanded TCR clones. Post-SBRT Shannon entropy and its change from baseline were lower in patients who developed distant metastases; baseline Shannon entropy was not associated with metastases. Differences by metastasis status were reportedly seen in TRBV and TRBJ usage frequencies, involving two V genes at baseline and, after SBRT, several V genes and two J genes.

Two rounds of multiplex PCR on genomic DNA were used to amplify the TCR beta CDR3 region. The first PCR round used primers specific to each TRBV and TRBJ gene, and the primer sequences were filed in Chinese patent CN105087789A. Universal primers were used in the second round of PCR. The Roche High Pure PCR Template Preparation Kit was used to extract genomic DNA from frozen PBMCs. The libraries underwent paired-end sequencing with 151 bp reads on an Illumina HiSeq 3000. Regarding the original processing steps: CutAdapt was used to remove raw reads lacking the multiplex PCR primer sequences. Using PEAR, the high-quality paired reads were merged into contigs. By alignment to reference sequences, MiXCR assigned TRB V, D and J gene segments to each contig. To remove sequencing errors, CDR3 sequences were clustered according to base quality and sequence similarity. Diversity was measured as Shannon entropy normalized by the natural log of productive TCR sequence number. One minus Shannon entropy divided by the natural log of the number of unique clonotypes was used as the definition of clonality. The Youden index of ROC curves was used to select progression-free survival cut-offs for repertoire metrics, and analyses were performed in R 3.5.3. TCRdb cleaned the public reads at Q25 with fastp, built clones with MiXCR and kept in-frame beta chains. Identical CDR3 protein sequences are pooled into one entry, listed with their most common genes and DNA. These V and J calls derive from TCRdb rather than the authors' analysis. This sample comprises 30,000 to 40,000 distinct CDR3 sequences, around 30% of them detected only once. The ten largest make up around 29% of the sample.

All patients had node-negative disease on CT and PET/CT, and none had a history of other malignancies or prior chemotherapy or radiotherapy. At each of two time points, about 5.5 milliliters of peripheral venous blood were collected in EDTA tubes. PBMCs were isolated by Ficoll-Paque Plus density-gradient centrifugation. Right after collection, samples were placed at -80 degrees C and kept there until analysis. This clonotype came up many times. What antigen it recognizes has not been identified. No clone much larger than this one lies a single base away; base qualities are absent. CDR1 LGHNA and CDR2 YSLEER were looked up in the germline V gene. The CDR3 goes from the cysteine to the phenylalanine over 15 residues. Of the read, only the CDR3 DNA is kept; its 45 bases are in frame from base 1. V sheds 4 bases and J sheds 0 bases, leaving 12 bases between their ends.

The clonotype originates from a donor over 45 with non-small cell lung cancer. The receptor chain draws on TRBV4-3 and TRBJ1-1; no confident D gene assignment can be made. Source: PBMCs, taken before or after stereotactic body radiation therapy (not recorded which). The CDR3 amino acid sequence is: CASSRQGRLNTEAFF. The DNA reads TGCGCCAGCAGCCGTCAAGGGCGGTTGAACACTGAAGCTTTCTTT.